This is a list of T cell receptor beta chains from one sample in a study of T cell responses to AZD1222 COVID-19 vaccine. Clones were sequenced by immunoSEQ multiplex PCR, and TCRdb holds only the in-frame ones, with some missing. The repertoire includes 95,000 to 100,000 clones, approximately 89% of them detected once, and about 9.4% sits in the top ten. Sequencing was performed on peripheral blood, taken 28 days after the second AZD1222 dose. The receptors derive from an adult who received the AZD1222 COVID-19 vaccine. Each CDR3 is given with its conserved first and last residue. D genes are given only for firm matches.

CASSGQIQTPLHF	TRBV25-1	TRBJ1-6	-
CATWDSTYNEQFF	TRBV10-3	TRBJ2-1	TRBD1
CASSSLGVSTDTQYF	TRBV27	TRBJ2-3	-
CASARTANTGELFF	TRBV12-5	TRBJ2-2	-
CASFYGGAGTGELFF	TRBV5-8	TRBJ2-2	TRBD2
CAWGYSGQGNTQYF	TRBV30	TRBJ2-3	TRBD1
CASSLSPRGGRDYEQYF	TRBV27	TRBJ2-7	TRBD2
CASSPEYWMNTEAFF	TRBV2	TRBJ1-1	-
CASSRTAYNSPLHF	TRBV5-4	TRBJ1-6	-
CASSLAKTKPGYEQYF	TRBV7-8	TRBJ2-7	-
CAIKPDNSPLHF	TRBV10-3	TRBJ1-6	-
CSVLGADGYTF	TRBV29-1	TRBJ1-2	-
CASSLSGDINNEQFF	TRBV5-5	TRBJ2-1	-
CASSTRGGDIQYF	TRBV27	TRBJ2-4	-
CASSFQGPSYEQYF	TRBV19	TRBJ2-7	-
CASSPQVGFGDEQFF	TRBV7-9	TRBJ2-1	-
CASSPGGRITDTQYF	TRBV5-1	TRBJ2-3	-
CASSPRTPGQETQYF	TRBV7-3	TRBJ2-5	-
CASSLDYGSTYEQYF	TRBV7-6	TRBJ2-7	-
CASSVGDWANTIYF	TRBV10-1	TRBJ1-3	-
CASSLSRRSAYEQYF	TRBV28	TRBJ2-7	-
CASSGTQTGSPLHF	TRBV18	TRBJ1-6	-
CASSLALRFNYGYTF	TRBV5-6	TRBJ1-2	-
CASSLAGGPFNEQFF	TRBV5-1	TRBJ2-1	TRBD2
CASSLTGSDTEAFF	TRBV5-1	TRBJ1-1	-
CASSQTWEQYF	TRBV3-1/TRBV3-2	TRBJ2-7	-
CASSLRLAEAFF	TRBV7-2	TRBJ1-1	-
CASSLMGTGELFF	TRBV5-1	TRBJ2-2	-
CASSQERWDRGRPTEAFF	TRBV3-1/TRBV3-2	TRBJ1-1	TRBD1
CASSYQPRIPFF	TRBV6-2/TRBV6-3	TRBJ1-1	-
CASSFLQQRQYF	TRBV13	TRBJ2-7	-
CASSRGLAGASNTGELFF	TRBV3-1/TRBV3-2	TRBJ2-2	TRBD2
CASSLEGARALVNEQFF	TRBV5-4	TRBJ2-1	-
CASSAPGQGKKLFF	TRBV19	TRBJ1-4	TRBD1
CASSLAKALEVWTGELFF	TRBV7-9	TRBJ2-2	-
CASSPALNEQFF	TRBV6-5	TRBJ2-1	-
CAWSVGQYEQYF	TRBV30	TRBJ2-7	-
CASSVKGEESNQPQHF	TRBV9	TRBJ1-5	-
CASSSRDSYEQYF	TRBV5-6	TRBJ2-7	-